The 18 T cell receptor beta chains presented below share a single source sample, sequenced in a study of vaccination effects on CD4 cells after COVID-19. These receptors have no known antigen. The table came from immunoSEQ multiplex PCR; TCRdb's copy has only in-frame clones and leaves some out. The sample consists of about 20,000 clones, approximately 79% of them appearing once. Antigen-specific CD4+ T cells were first expanded with viral peptide pools by the ViraFEST assay and only then sequenced. Following 10 days of culture, CD4+ T cells were isolated. None of these healthy vaccinees had been infected with SARS-CoV-2 before vaccination. This specimen was CD4+ T cells from PBMCs cultured with HCoV-NL63 spike peptides, taken before COVID-19 vaccination. These receptors were collected from a human donor who received a COVID-19 vaccine.

The chain joins TRBV10-2 to TRBJ2-7; 8 bases are shared with TRBD2. The CDR3 spans 15 residues. After removal of 5 bases from V and 1 base from J, the junction contained 7 bases not matched to a gene. CDR1 and CDR2 from the germline V gene are WSHSY and SAAADI. The CDR3 sequence: CASSRSGSSSYEQYF. The DNA for the CDR3 is TGCGCCAGCAGTCGAAGCGGGAGTTCGTCCTACGAGCAGTACTTC.

V usage is TRBV6-5 and J usage is TRBJ2-3, with TRBD2 identical over 10 bases. Losses at the gene ends were 6 bases for V and 6 bases for J; bases not matched to a gene: 6. Germline CDR1 reads MNHEY; CDR2 reads SVGAGI. The CDR3 spans 14 residues. The CDR3 region is CASSRAGGPDTQYF. The CDR3 nucleotides read TGTGCCAGCAGCAGAGCGGGAGGGCCGGATACGCAGTATTTT.

This chain joins TRBV6-6 and TRBJ2-5; possibly TRBD1 for D (6 bases). V lost 4 bases and J 3 bases, leaving 18 bases between the germline ends. In germline, CDR1 is MNHNY, CDR2 SVGAGI (reference sequence). The CDR3 spans 16 residues. The CDR3 nucleotides read TGTGCCAGCAGTTCCCACCGACAGGTAGTCGAAGAGACCCAGTACTTC. Its protein product is CASSSHRQVVEETQYF.

This chain joins TRBV3-1 (or the pseudogene TRBV3-2) and TRBJ2-3, with D perhaps matching TRBD2 (6 bases). The CDR3 is 13 residues long. Per the germline V gene, CDR1 is LGHDT and CDR2 is YNNKEL (reference sequence). V lost 1 base and J 11 bases, leaving 13 bases between the germline ends. The CDR3 reads CASSQGGRERQYF. CDR3 nucleotides: TGTGCCAGCAGCCAAGGAGGACGGGAGAGGCAGTATTTT.

V and J are TRBV11-3 and TRBJ2-5, with 16 bases lining up with TRBD2. This CDR3 has 16 amino acids. The V gene's germline CDR1 is SGHNT and CDR2 YENEEA. The V gene end was trimmed by 5 bases and the J gene end by 4 bases; junction bases not matched to a gene: 4. The CDR3 sequence: CASSPGTSGGAETQYF. For the CDR3, the DNA is TGTGCCAGCAGCCCCGGGACTAGCGGGGGGGCAGAGACCCAGTACTTC. Variable domain in full (rest from reference TRBV11-3 and TRBJ2-5): EAGVVQSPRYKIIEKKQPVAFWCNPISGHNTLYWYLQNLGQGPELLIRYENEEAVDDSQLPKDRFSAERLKGVDSTLKIQPAELGDSAVYLCASSPGTSGGAETQYFGPGTRLLVL.

V is TRBV6-5 and J is TRBJ2-7; tentative D call: TRBD1 (6 bases). The ends were cut back, 0 bases at V and 2 bases at J, with 8 bases in the middle. Germline CDR1 and CDR2: MNHEY and SVGAGI. The CDR3 covers 14 residues. CDR3 protein: CASSYSTGAYEQYF. The CDR3 DNA is TGTGCCAGCAGTTACTCGACAGGAGCCTACGAGCAGTACTTC.

By share of the sample, this clone is large. The genes are TRBV19 and TRBJ2-7; 8 positions match TRBD1. This CDR3 region has 16 residues. Germline CDR1 and CDR2: LNHDA and SQIVND (reference sequence). Losses at the gene ends were 3 bases for V and 3 bases for J; bases not matched to a gene: 10. In DNA, the CDR3 is TGTGCCAGTAGTATCCTCGGGACAGGCCTAGACTACGAGCAGTACTTC. Translating gives CASSILGTGLDYEQYF.

The chain carries TRBV2 and TRBJ2-5; TRBD1 matches at 9 bases. The CDR3 length is 17 residues. Germline trimming cut 4 bases from V and 2 bases from J; bases unmatched to any gene: 11. From germline, CDR1 is SNHLY and CDR2 FYNNEI. The CDR3 loop is CASSGDSGQGVQETQYF. In nucleotides, the CDR3 is TGTGCCAGCAGTGGGGACTCGGGACAGGGAGTTCAAGAGACCCAGTACTTC.

J is TRBJ1-2 and V is TRBV7-2; D perhaps matches TRBD1 (6 bases). Germline V gene data show CDR1 as SGHTA and CDR2 as FQGNSA. CDR3 size: 14 residues. Between the trimmed V and J ends, which lost 5 bases and 1 base, there was a span of 11 bases. DNA of the CDR3: TGTGCCAGCAGCCGGGACACCCTTAACTATGGCTACACCTTC. Its translation: CASSRDTLNYGYTF. Filled out from reference TRBV7-2 and TRBJ1-2, the complete variable domain reads GAGVSQSPSNKVTEKGKDVELRCDPISGHTALYWYRQSLGQGLEFLIYFQGNSAPDKSGLPSDRFSAERTGGSVSTLTIQRTQQEDSAVYLCASSRDTLNYGYTFGSGTRLTVV.

In this sample, this clone turned up once. The chain links TRBV7-2 to TRBJ2-1; no definite D call. The CDR3 extends over 13 amino acids. Germline V gene lookup returns CDR1 SGHTA and CDR2 FQGNSA. Trimming left V 5 bases short and J 7 bases short, with 12 bases between. The CDR3 DNA is TGTGCCAGCAGCCCAGAGTCTCGGAATGAGCAGTTCTTC. This encodes CASSPESRNEQFF.

This chain uses TRBV4-1 with TRBJ2-3; D is unclear. This CDR3 is built from 14 residues. With 0 bases removed from V and 2 bases from J, the gap between germline ends came to 6 bases. CDR1 and CDR2 from the germline V gene are MGHRA and YSYEKL. CDR3 coding DNA: TGCGCCAGCAGCCAAGAGGGCAACACAGATACGCAGTATTTT. Translation: CASSQEGNTDTQYF.

The chain employs TRBV5-6 and TRBJ2-1; unclear D gene. The CDR3 covers 13 residues. Germline lookup yields CDR1 SGHDT and CDR2 YYEEEE. Deletions cut 1 base from V and 7 bases from J, with 9 bases between. In DNA form, the CDR3 reads TGTGCCAGCAGCTTGTGGCTGGGGAATGAGCAGTTCTTC. Its translation is CASSLWLGNEQFF.

This clone has more than one count but fewer than ten. V and J are TRBV9 and TRBJ2-1; D gene ambiguous. CDR1 and CDR2 from the germline V gene are SGDLS and YYNGEE. The CDR3 extends over 17 amino acids. V lost 0 bases and J 5 bases, leaving 18 bases between the germline ends. The CDR3 DNA sequence: TGTGCCAGCAGCGTAGGGGGATCCACAATAGGACACAATGAGCAGTTCTTC. Its protein product is CASSVGGSTIGHNEQFF.

This chain joins TRBV12-3 or TRBV12-4 and TRBJ2-5; 8 nucleotides line up with TRBD2. The CDR3 is made up of 13 amino acids. With 5 bases clipped from V and 9 bases from J, the junction kept 8 bases outside the gene matches. CDR3 sequence: CASSQTSAQAQYF. CDR3 sequence (DNA): TGTGCCAGCAGTCAGACTAGCGCCCAGGCCCAGTACTTC.

This chain joins TRBV5-1 and TRBJ1-1; D call uncertain. The germline gives CDR1 SGHRS, CDR2 YFSETQ. Trimming shortened V by 2 bases and J by 2 bases, and 10 bases separated the two germline ends. There are 14 residues in the CDR3. DNA of the CDR3: TGCGCCAGCAGCTTCCAACCGGGAAACACTGAAGCTTTCTTT. Translation gives CASSFQPGNTEAFF.

Remarks on this clone: Additional DNA sequences in this sample encode the identical CDR3. The CDR3 loop is CASSELAGGQETQYF. Here the CDR3 DNA reads TGTGCCAGCAGTGAACTAGCGGGGGGCCAAGAGACCCAGTACTTC. The chain uses TRBV6-1 and TRBJ2-5; 11 bases match TRBD2. With 2 bases clipped from V and 1 base from J, the junction kept 0 bases outside the gene matches. Germline loops: CDR1 MNHNS, CDR2 SASEGT. This CDR3 is built from 15 residues.

The chain combines TRBV14 with TRBJ2-1, with 8 bases fitting TRBD2. The CDR3 consists of 15 residues. The ends lost 1 base at V and 8 bases at J; junction bases unmatched: 7. The germline gives CDR1 SGHDN, CDR2 FVKESK. The CDR3 sequence is CASSQAGTRGDEQFF. The CDR3 bases are TGTGCCAGCAGCCAAGCCGGGACTAGGGGCGATGAGCAGTTCTTC.

The V call is TRBV24-1, the J call TRBJ2-2; D not resolved. Germline V lookup: CDR1 KGHDR, CDR2 SFDVKD. Deletions cut 10 bases from V and 0 bases from J, with 14 bases between. The CDR3 contains 15 residues. CDR3 sequence (DNA): TGTGCCACAAAATCGGACGGATCGAACACCGGGGAGCTGTTTTTT. Translation gives CATKSDGSNTGELFF.